This TCR beta chain was sequenced for a study of T-cell memory formation after mild COVID-19. Study conclusions and caveats: There was a balanced CD4/CD8 profile in clones contracting day 15 to 85, and later expanders leaned CD4+. The authors did not confirm SARS-CoV-2 specificity of second-wave clones peaking day 37. Researchers found some responding clones in pre-infection memory, a sign that cross-reactive memory joined.

There are a few counts of this clonotype. As yet, its antigen is unknown. Germline-derived CDR1 and CDR2 are SGHVS and FQNEAQ. J gave up 10 bases and V 5 bases, and 11 bases lay outside the gene matches. This CDR3 has 16 amino acids. The TCR alpha and TCR beta cDNA libraries, bearing sample barcodes and UMIs, were generated by 5'RACE using constant-segment primers. TCRdb recomputed calls from the 5' RACE reads with MiXCR, one row per CDR3 protein. This table has some 150,000 distinct CDR3 sequences, about 25% appearing once. The origin of this receptor is an adult woman who had mild COVID-19 (a few samples of this study predate the infection). Cell type and time point are not known. Sequencing used PBMCs or a T cell subset sorted from them (not recorded which). The V gene is TRBV7-8, the J gene TRBJ2-1, with 13 bases identical to TRBD2. The CDR3 sequence: CASSRFTSGGASEQFF. CDR3 DNA sequence: TGTGCCAGCAGCCGTTTCACTAGCGGGGGGGCGAGCGAGCAGTTCTTC.